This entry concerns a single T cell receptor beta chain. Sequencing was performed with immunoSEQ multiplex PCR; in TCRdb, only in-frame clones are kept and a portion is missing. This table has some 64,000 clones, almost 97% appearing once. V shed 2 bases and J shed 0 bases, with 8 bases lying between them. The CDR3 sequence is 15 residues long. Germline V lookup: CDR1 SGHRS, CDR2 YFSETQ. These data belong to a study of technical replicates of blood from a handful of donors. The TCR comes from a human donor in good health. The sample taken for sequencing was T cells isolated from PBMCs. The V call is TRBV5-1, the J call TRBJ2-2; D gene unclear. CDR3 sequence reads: CASSLQATNTGELFF. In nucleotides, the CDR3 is TGCGCCAGCAGCTTACAAGCGACGAACACCGGGGAGCTGTTTTTT.